The rows below give T cell receptor beta chains drawn from one sample of a study of cytomegalovirus exposure and HLA in healthy donors. Method: immunoSEQ multiplex PCR; TCRdb's copy keeps in-frame clones and lacks some. The sample includes around 100,000 clones. Sequenced: PBMCs. These receptors came from a man between 35 and 55 years old in good health and CMV-seropositive. The CDR3 runs from the conserved cysteine through the conserved F or W. A D gene is named only where the DNA matches it firmly.

v_call	j_call	d_call	cdr3_aa	cdr3_nt
TRBV7-9	TRBJ2-2	-	CASSIDKNTGELFF	TGTGCCAGCAGTATCGACAAGAACACCGGGGAGCTGTTTTTT
TRBV29-1	TRBJ2-7	-	CSVEGEAPYEQYF	TGCAGCGTTGAGGGGGAGGCCCCCTACGAGCAGTACTTC
TRBV5-1	TRBJ1-6	TRBD1	CASSWDRGNSPLHF	TGCGCCAGCAGTTGGGACAGGGGAAATTCACCCCTCCACTTT
TRBV4-1	TRBJ2-2	TRBD2	CASSPGGSGELFF	TGCGCCAGCAGCCCGGGGGGGAGTGGGGAGCTGTTTTTT
TRBV6-5	TRBJ2-7	TRBD2	CASSHSGMAYEQYF	TGTGCCAGCAGTCATAGCGGGATGGCCTACGAGCAGTACTTC
TRBV4-1	TRBJ2-7	-	CASSQSGATNLGEQYF	TGCGCCAGCAGCCAGTCAGGGGCAACTAACCTAGGCGAGCAGTACTTC
TRBV6-1	TRBJ2-5	-	CAGEGTNQETQYF	TGTGCCGGTGAGGGGACAAACCAAGAGACCCAGTACTTC
TRBV28	TRBJ2-7	TRBD1	CAGSRDRVDEQYF	TGTGCCGGATCCCGGGACAGGGTCGACGAGCAGTACTTC
TRBV6-5	TRBJ2-7	-	CASSYVGEQYF	TGTGCCAGCAGTTACGTCGGGGAGCAGTACTTC
TRBV13	TRBJ2-1	-	CASSWTLGTHNEQFF	TGTGCCAGCAGCTGGACCTTAGGGACTCACAATGAGCAGTTCTTC